Below, one TCR beta chain is given with its context. The target antigen is unknown. In germline, CDR1 is SGHAT, CDR2 FQDESV (reference sequence). This CDR3 contains 13 residues. The V end lost 5 bases, the J end lost 2 bases, and 7 bases lay between the germline ends. This specimen belongs to a study of lymphopenia after photon versus proton radiotherapy. Only in-frame clones appear in the TCRdb table, and some are missing; sequencing was by immunoSEQ multiplex PCR. The table records 25,000 to 40,000 clones, nearly 85% of them present only once. Study findings and constraints: Only patients who died were analyzed for survival; proton advantage is unproven. In patients who died, overall survival fell as post-nadir TCR diversity dropped more.

Here the sequenced sample was peripheral blood, taken from a patient treated with proton-based radiotherapy. V usage is TRBV11-1 and J usage is TRBJ1-5; D gene ambiguous. The TCR was taken from a woman aged 70-85 years with pancreatic cancer. The CDR3 sequence is CASSPGGNQPQHF. The CDR3 DNA reads as TGTGCCAGCAGCCCGGGAGGCAATCAGCCCCAGCATTTT.